A selection of T cell receptor beta chains follows, all from one sample in a study of multiple sclerosis patients with progressive multifocal leukoencephalopathy. Generated by immunoSEQ multiplex PCR, the TCRdb table keeps only in-frame clones and is missing some. The sample records tens of thousands of clones, more than 75% being singletons. Specimen: PBMCs. These receptors came from a human donor with multiple sclerosis. Both conserved end residues are part of each CDR3. The order of the fields is D gene, V gene, J gene, clone size, CDR3 protein, CDR3 DNA. D genes are given only for firm matches. Clone size is given for some rows only: seen once, a few or many times, or a class if the clone is expanded.

>TRBD1|TRBV7-3|TRBJ2-1|NA
CASSSDRAQYNEQFF
TGTGCCAGCAGCTCTGACAGGGCTCAATACAATGAGCAGTTCTTC
>NA|TRBV28|TRBJ1-5|once
CASSLSGEPTVEDNQPQHF
TGTGCCAGCAGTTTGTCAGGGGAACCGACAGTGGAAGACAATCAGCCCCAGCATTTT
>TRBD1|TRBV7-9|TRBJ2-1|NA
CASSAFHRGHYNEQFF
TGTGCCAGCAGCGCTTTCCACAGGGGTCACTACAATGAGCAGTTCTTC
>NA|TRBV6-1|TRBJ1-2|NA
CASSETGNYGYTF
TGTGCCAGCAGTGAAACAGGGAACTATGGCTACACCTTC
>TRBD2|TRBV4-3|TRBJ2-5|once
CASGQHPSGTSGGETQYF
TGCGCCAGCGGCCAACACCCTTCCGGGACTAGCGGAGGGGAGACCCAGTACTTC
>NA|TRBV30|TRBJ1-1|NA
CAWSVRSQAFF
TGTGCCTGGAGTGTACGCAGCCAAGCTTTCTTT
>NA|TRBV5-1|TRBJ2-7|NA
CASSLEQGSYEQYF
TGCGCCAGCAGCTTGGAGCAGGGCTCCTACGAGCAGTACTTC
>NA|TRBV7-2|TRBJ2-3|NA
CASSFSAGAGGTDTQYF
TGTGCCAGCAGCTTTTCGGCGGGGGCGGGGGGCACAGATACGCAGTATTTT
>NA|TRBV7-2|TRBJ1-6|NA
CASSLAGGYSYNSPLHF
TGTGCCAGCAGCTTAGCGGGCGGTTACTCCTATAATTCACCCCTCCACTTT
>TRBD1|TRBV28|TRBJ2-1|NA
CASWGPGTGDVNEQFF
TGTGCCAGCTGGGGCCCGGGGACAGGGGATGTCAATGAGCAGTTCTTC
>NA|TRBV5-6|TRBJ1-5|NA
CASSGWEQPQHF
TGTGCCAGCAGCGGTTGGGAGCAGCCCCAGCATTTT
>NA|TRBV19|TRBJ2-7|NA
CASRTGPRIGEQYF
TGTGCCAGTAGGACCGGGCCCAGGATCGGGGAGCAGTACTTC
>TRBD1|TRBV28|TRBJ1-1|NA
CASSPTGVPEAFF
TGTGCCAGCAGCCCGACAGGGGTCCCTGAAGCTTTCTTT
>NA|TRBV6-1|TRBJ2-7|NA
CASTGRGSGEDEQYF
TGTGCCAGCACCGGCCGGGGGTCCGGTGAGGACGAGCAGTACTTC
>NA|TRBV5-4|TRBJ2-1|NA
CASSLARFERGGGNEQFF
TGTGCCAGCAGCTTGGCTAGGTTTGAGCGGGGAGGGGGCAATGAGCAGTTCTTC
>TRBD1|TRBV7-3|TRBJ2-1|NA
CASSLRQGTTYNEQFF
TGTGCCAGCAGCTTAAGACAGGGAACCACCTACAATGAGCAGTTCTTC
>TRBD1|TRBV11-2|TRBJ1-4|NA
CASSLMVGQGQRKLFF
TGTGCCAGCAGCTTAATGGTGGGACAGGGGCAAAGAAAACTGTTTTTT
>TRBD1|TRBV9|TRBJ2-3|NA
CASSVGQGADTQYF
TGTGCCAGCAGCGTAGGTCAGGGGGCGGATACGCAGTATTTT
>NA|TRBV9|TRBJ1-2|once
CASSTTRNYGYTF
TGTGCCAGCAGCACTACAAGAAACTATGGCTACACCTTC
>NA|TRBV15|TRBJ2-7|NA
CATSRQSSYEQYF
TGTGCCACCAGCAGACAGTCCTCCTACGAGCAGTACTTC
>TRBD1|TRBV5-5|TRBJ1-2|NA
CASSLRQGEFAGYTF
TGTGCCAGCAGCTTACGACAGGGGGAATTTGCTGGCTACACCTTC
>TRBD1|TRBV5-6|TRBJ2-7|NA
CASSRDRGSYEQYF
TGTGCCAGCAGCAGGGACAGGGGGTCCTACGAGCAGTACTTC
>NA|TRBV7-2|TRBJ2-1|NA
CASRYPSSYNEQFF
TGTGCCAGCAGGTACCCCAGCTCCTACAATGAGCAGTTCTTC
>NA|TRBV7-9|TRBJ1-2|NA
CASSLVGAGYTF
TGTGCCAGCAGCTTAGTGGGGGCTGGCTACACCTTC
>NA|TRBV7-2|TRBJ1-2|once
CASSDGPGHNYGYTF
TGTGCCAGCAGCGACGGCCCGGGACATAACTATGGCTACACCTTC
>NA|TRBV6-1|TRBJ1-6|NA
CASMAGGGRYSPLHF
TGTGCCAGTATGGCCGGGGGGGGTAGATACTCACCCCTCCACTTT
>TRBD1|TRBV9|TRBJ2-7|NA
CASSPGTGRVKNEQYF
TGTGCCAGCAGCCCGGGGACAGGGCGAGTGAAGAACGAGCAGTACTTC
>NA|TRBV4-1|TRBJ2-1|NA
CASSQDWARGPNQNEQFF
TGCGCCAGCAGCCAAGATTGGGCCAGGGGACCCAACCAAAATGAGCAGTTCTTC
>NA|TRBV9|TRBJ2-7|NA
CASSVAGAPSYEQYF
TGTGCCAGCAGCGTAGCGGGGGCGCCGTCCTACGAGCAGTACTTC
>NA|TRBV12-5|TRBJ2-5|NA
CASGRVETQYF
TGTGCTAGTGGACGGGTAGAGACCCAGTACTTC
>TRBD1|TRBV6-1|TRBJ1-1|once
CASSETPGQGATEAFF
TGTGCCAGCAGTGAAACCCCGGGACAGGGGGCAACTGAAGCTTTCTTT
>TRBD1|TRBV18|TRBJ1-3|NA
CASSPPIGQGSTGNTIYF
TGTGCCAGCTCACCACCGATAGGACAGGGGTCTACTGGAAACACCATATATTTT
>NA|TRBV7-2|TRBJ2-7|NA
CASSLVQPSYEQYF
TGTGCCAGCAGCTTAGTCCAGCCCTCCTACGAGCAGTACTTC
>NA|TRBV28|TRBJ2-7|NA
CASSLPPGALNEQYF
TGTGCCAGCAGTTTGCCCCCGGGGGCCCTAAACGAGCAGTACTTC
>NA|TRBV4-1|TRBJ2-1|NA
CASSHVSAAFINEQFF
TGCGCCAGCAGCCACGTGTCCGCGGCTTTTATCAATGAGCAGTTCTTC
>NA|TRBV19|TRBJ1-5|NA
CASSILSPQGGNQPQHF
TGTGCCAGTAGTATCCTCTCCCCCCAGGGAGGGAATCAGCCCCAGCATTTT
>TRBD2|TRBV7-9|TRBJ2-3|NA
CASSLVAGTTDTQYF
TGTGCCAGCAGCTTAGTAGCGGGGACTACAGATACGCAGTATTTT
>NA|TRBV19|TRBJ2-7|once
CASSTGYLGEQYF
TGTGCCAGTAGTACAGGGTATTTAGGCGAGCAGTACTTC
>NA|TRBV15|TRBJ1-2|NA
CATSRARGRAYGYTF
TGTGCCACCAGCAGAGCTCGGGGCAGGGCTTATGGCTACACCTTC
>NA|TRBV1|TRBJ1-1|NA
CTSSQPDRNTEAFF
TGCACCAGCAGCCAACCCGACAGGAACACTGAAGCTTTCTTT
>NA|TRBV18|TRBJ1-5|NA
CASSPGDQPQHF
TGTGCCAGCTCACCAGGGGATCAGCCCCAGCATTTT
>NA|TRBV5-4|TRBJ2-5|NA
CASSLGGVGTPRETQYF
TGTGCCAGCAGCTTAGGGGGAGTCGGGACCCCCAGGGAGACCCAGTACTTC
>TRBD1|TRBV10-3|TRBJ2-6|NA
CAITSGGQGALGANVLTF
TGTGCCATCACCTCCGGAGGACAGGGGGCTCTTGGGGCCAACGTCCTGACTTTC
>TRBD1|TRBV7-8|TRBJ2-3|NA
CASSSGQGHTDTQYF
TGTGCCAGCAGCTCCGGACAGGGGCACACAGATACGCAGTATTTT
>NA|TRBV5-8|TRBJ2-7|few
CASSLVQVGRHSYEQYF
TGTGCCAGCAGCTTGGTGCAGGTTGGACGGCACTCCTACGAGCAGTACTTC
>NA|TRBV21-1|TRBJ1-4|NA
CASSDGQGPLGKLFF
TGTGCCAGCAGCGACGGACAGGGGCCTCTCGGAAAACTGTTTTTT
>NA|TRBV27|TRBJ1-6|NA
CASSLSITSSYNSPLHF
TGTGCCAGCAGTTTATCGATAACCAGCTCCTATAATTCACCCCTCCACTTT
>NA|TRBV28|TRBJ1-2|NA
CASRRPPGGIYGYTF
TGTGCCAGCAGACGACCCCCGGGAGGTATCTATGGCTACACCTTC
>NA|TRBV5-1|TRBJ1-2|NA
CASRDFARGTYGYTF
TGCGCCAGCAGAGACTTTGCCAGGGGAACCTATGGCTACACCTTC
>TRBD2|TRBV5-1|TRBJ2-3|NA
CASSPAKTSGGTSNTQYF
TGCGCCAGCAGCCCCGCTAAAACTAGCGGGGGAACCTCGAATACGCAGTATTTT
>NA|TRBV7-2|TRBJ2-3|NA
CASSLGRATDTQYF
TGTGCCAGCAGCTTAGGCAGAGCAACAGATACGCAGTATTTT
>NA|TRBV9|TRBJ1-2|NA
CASSVVPGSYTF
TGTGCCAGCAGCGTAGTCCCGGGGAGCTACACCTTC